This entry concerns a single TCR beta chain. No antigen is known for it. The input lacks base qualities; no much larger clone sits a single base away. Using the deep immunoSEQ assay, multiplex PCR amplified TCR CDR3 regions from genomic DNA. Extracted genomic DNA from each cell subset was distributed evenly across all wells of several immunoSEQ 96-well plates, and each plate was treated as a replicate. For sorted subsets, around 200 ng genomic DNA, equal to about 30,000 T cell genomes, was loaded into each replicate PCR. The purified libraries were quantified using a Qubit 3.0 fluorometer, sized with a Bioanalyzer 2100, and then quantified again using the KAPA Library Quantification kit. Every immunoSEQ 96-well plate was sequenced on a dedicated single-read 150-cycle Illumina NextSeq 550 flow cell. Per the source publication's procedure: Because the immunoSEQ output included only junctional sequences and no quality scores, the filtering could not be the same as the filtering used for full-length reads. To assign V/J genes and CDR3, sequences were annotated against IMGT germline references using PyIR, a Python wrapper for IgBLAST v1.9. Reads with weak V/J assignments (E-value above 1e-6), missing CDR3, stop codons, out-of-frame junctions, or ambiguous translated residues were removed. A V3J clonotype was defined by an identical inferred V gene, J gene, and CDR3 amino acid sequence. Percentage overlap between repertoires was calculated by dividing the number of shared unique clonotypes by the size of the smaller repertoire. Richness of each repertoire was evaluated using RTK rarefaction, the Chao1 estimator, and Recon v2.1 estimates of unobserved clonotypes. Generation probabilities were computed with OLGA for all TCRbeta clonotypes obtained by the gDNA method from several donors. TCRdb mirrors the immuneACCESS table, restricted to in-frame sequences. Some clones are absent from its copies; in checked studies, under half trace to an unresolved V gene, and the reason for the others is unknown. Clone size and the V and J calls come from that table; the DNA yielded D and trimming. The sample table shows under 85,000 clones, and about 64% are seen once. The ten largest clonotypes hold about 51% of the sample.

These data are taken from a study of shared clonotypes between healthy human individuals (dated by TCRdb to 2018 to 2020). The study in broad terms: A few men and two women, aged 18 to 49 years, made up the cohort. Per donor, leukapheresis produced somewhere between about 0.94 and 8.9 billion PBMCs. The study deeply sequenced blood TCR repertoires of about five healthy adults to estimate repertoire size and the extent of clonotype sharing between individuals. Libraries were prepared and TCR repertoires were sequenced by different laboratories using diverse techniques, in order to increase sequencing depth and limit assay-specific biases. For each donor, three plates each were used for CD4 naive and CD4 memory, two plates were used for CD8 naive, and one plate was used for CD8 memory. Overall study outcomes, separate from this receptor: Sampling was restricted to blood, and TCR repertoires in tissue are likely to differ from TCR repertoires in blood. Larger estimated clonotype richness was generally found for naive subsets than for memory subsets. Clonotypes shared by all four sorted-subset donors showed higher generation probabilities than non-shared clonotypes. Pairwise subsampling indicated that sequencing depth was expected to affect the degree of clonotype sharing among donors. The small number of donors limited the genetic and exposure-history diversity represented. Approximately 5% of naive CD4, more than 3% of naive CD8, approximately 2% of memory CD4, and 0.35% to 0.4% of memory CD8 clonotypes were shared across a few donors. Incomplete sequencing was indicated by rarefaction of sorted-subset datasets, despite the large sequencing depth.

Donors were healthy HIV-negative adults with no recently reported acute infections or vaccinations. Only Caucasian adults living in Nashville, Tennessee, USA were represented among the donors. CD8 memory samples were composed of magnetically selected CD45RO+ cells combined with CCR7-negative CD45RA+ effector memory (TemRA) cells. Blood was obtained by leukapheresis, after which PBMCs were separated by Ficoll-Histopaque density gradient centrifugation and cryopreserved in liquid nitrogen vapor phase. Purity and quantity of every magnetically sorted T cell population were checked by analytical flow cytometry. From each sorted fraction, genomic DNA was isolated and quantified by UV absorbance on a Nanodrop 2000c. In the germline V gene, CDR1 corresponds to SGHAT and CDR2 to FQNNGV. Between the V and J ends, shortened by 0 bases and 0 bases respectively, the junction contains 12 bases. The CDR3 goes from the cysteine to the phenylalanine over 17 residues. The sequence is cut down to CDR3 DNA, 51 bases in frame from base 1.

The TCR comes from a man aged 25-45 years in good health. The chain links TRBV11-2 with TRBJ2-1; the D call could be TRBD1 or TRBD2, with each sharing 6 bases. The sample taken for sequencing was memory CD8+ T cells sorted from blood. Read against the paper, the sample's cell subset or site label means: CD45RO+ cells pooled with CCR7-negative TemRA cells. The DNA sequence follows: TGTGCCAGCAGCTTAGAATTAGGGGGGATCTCCTACAATGAGCAGTTCTTC. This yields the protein CASSLELGGISYNEQFF.